This TCR beta chain was retrieved from a study of Graves' ophthalmopathy and Graves' hyperthyroidism. Study as a whole: Peripheral blood sampling preceded any treatment and occurred at initial diagnosis. Whole-study findings and limits: A roughly 80% specificity and 85% to 90% sensitivity were achieved by a 13-signature model that separated ophthalmopathy from stable hyperthyroidism. Detected in blood as well were most expanded thyroid clonotypes with frequency above 0.001.

In the case of this clonotype: Its antigen is undetermined.

V was pared by 6 bases and J by 0 bases, with 4 bases of the junction left unmatched. This CDR3 has 14 residues. Beta-chain TCR CDR3 regions were amplified from RNA transcripts. RT-PCR was first run with HTBI primers, then multiplex PCR in a second round. TCRdb processed the multiplex PCR reads anew with MiXCR; each CDR3 protein has one entry. Of some 160,000 distinct CDR3 sequences in the sample, roughly 36% are singletons; the top ten hold roughly 8.9%. Orbital computed tomography and thyroid ultrasound, along with TRAb, serum thyroxine and clinical symptoms, underpinned diagnosis. The TCR originated in a man younger than 45 with Graves' ophthalmopathy. The chain combines TRBV12-3 or TRBV12-4 with TRBJ1-1, with 7 bases matching TRBD1. Sequencing was done on a sample of peripheral blood. DNA for the CDR3: TGTGCCAGCAGGATGGGACAGATGAACACTGAAGCTTTCTTT. This codes for CASRMGQMNTEAFF.